This paragraph covers one T cell receptor beta chain sequence. No antigen is known for it. No much larger clone is present one base from it, and per-base qualities are unavailable. Donors formed part of the validation cohort, which comprised 120 subjects and was distinct from the first cohort of 550 to 850 subjects. Deletion took 1 base off V and 9 bases off J, with a span of 7 bases between the germline ends. From the germline V gene, CDR1 is MGHRA and CDR2 is YSYEKL. Counted from cysteine to phenylalanine, this CDR3 has 12 amino acids. The sequence is cut down to CDR3 DNA, 36 bases in frame from base 1. The data are from a study of cytomegalovirus exposure and HLA in healthy donors (dated by TCRdb to 2016 to 2017). Regarding the study in general: According to a later analysis, one platform produced both the approximately 110 validation repertoires and the 720 or so repertoires of the first cohort. The study aimed to test whether signatures of past pathogen exposure could be identified by cataloging public T cell receptors. A separate validation cohort of roughly 120 different subjects was used in addition to the 666-subject first cohort. High-throughput TCR immunosequencing, statistical association of individual TCRs with disease status, and machine learning were combined to predict cytomegalovirus infection status.

Preparation of the library involved the immunoSEQ multiplex PCR assay. As for the authors' bioinformatics: A statistical classification framework was built for diagnosing cytomegalovirus status from the catalog of TCR beta chain sequences. Imported from immuneACCESS, the table was reduced by TCRdb to in-frame sequences with V and J called. These copies leave out some clones; in studies compared against another copy, an unresolved V gene accounts for under half, and the cause of the remainder is not known. From that table come the V and J calls and clone size; the DNA was used to work out D and trimming. The sample table lists 150,000 to 200,000 clones, 85% of them with a count of one. The top ten clonotypes cover approximately 15% of the sample. Overall study outcomes, separate from this receptor: All 120 or so repertoires were used to score co-occurrence in the validation cohort in a later analysis, because that analysis had no HLA typing for the cohort. A later analysis found that TCRs clustered in the first cohort also tended to co-occur in the 110 or so validation repertoires, with 94% of cluster scores above 0. A few of the identified cytomegalovirus-associated TCR beta chains were confirmed in vitro to be specific for cytomegalovirus antigens. Cytomegalovirus status was reported to be diagnosed by the classifier with high specificity and sensitivity in both the original and validation cohorts. A total of 150 to 200 TCR beta chains were listed by the study as associated with cytomegalovirus. Across donors, most TCR sequences were observed very rarely, whereas some public TCRs were present in many individuals. It was suggested by the authors that the approach could potentially be generalized to other disease states and immunological phenotypes.

The source is a man younger than 30 in good health and CMV-seropositive. The specimen was PBMCs. The rearrangement combines TRBV4-1 with TRBJ2-1; no D gene is confidently identified. The encoded CDR3 is CASSQVLSEQFF. The sequenced DNA is TGCGCCAGCAGCCAAGTTCTCAGTGAGCAGTTCTTC.